This T cell receptor beta chain came from a study of post-analysis software for immune sequencing data. Whole-study context: The cohort encompassed relapsing-remitting, secondary progressive and progressive-relapsing multiple sclerosis disease courses.

Study conclusions and caveats: Patients had higher frequencies than controls of four to six TRBV segments, including TRBV5-6, TRBV5-1 and TRBV20-1.

Germline CDR1 reads ENHRY; CDR2 reads SYGVKD. Trimming removed 5 bases from V and 1 base from J; junction bases left unmatched: 14. The CDR3 consists of 17 residues. Unique molecular identifiers tagged the TCR beta cDNA libraries. From the PCR reads, TCRdb called clonotypes with MiXCR, one entry per CDR3 protein. The sample shows roughly 620,000 distinct CDR3 sequences, roughly two fifths of them seen only once. In regard to this clonotype: Its antigen is unknown.

The chain couples TRBV10-3 to TRBJ2-7; 7 nucleotides align to TRBD1. The specimen was blood. This clonotype was obtained from a girl between 10 and 17 years old with multiple sclerosis. CDR3 coding DNA: TGTGCCATCAGTAGGCCCCGGGACAGATCCCAATCCTACGAGCAGTACTTC. Its translation is CAISRPRDRSQSYEQYF.